Presented here are 8 T cell receptor beta chains from one specimen sequenced in a study of T-cell memory formation after mild COVID-19. TCRdb re-derived calls from the 5' RACE reads in MiXCR, one entry per CDR3 protein. This sample carries 530,000 or so distinct CDR3 sequences, around 15% of them seen once, and the ten largest clones take roughly 8%. Sequencing was performed on PBMCs or a T cell subset sorted from them (not recorded which). All receptors derive from an adult woman who had mild COVID-19 (a few samples of this study predate the infection). Cell type and time point are not known.

This chain connects TRBV5-1 to TRBJ2-1, with TRBD2 matching 9 bases. The CDR3 is 14 amino acids. Germline trimming cut 4 bases from V and 8 bases from J; bases unmatched to any gene: 7. Germline CDR1 and CDR2: SGHRS and YFSETQ. The DNA for the CDR3 is TGCGCCAGCAGCCGGACTAGCGATCTATATGAGCAGTTCTTC. Protein product: CASSRTSDLYEQFF.

The chain couples TRBV7-2 to TRBJ2-2; no definite D call. Germline V CDR1 and CDR2: SGHTA, FQGNSA. Between the trimmed V and J ends, which lost 5 bases and 2 bases, there was a span of 12 bases. The CDR3 is 15 amino acids. CDR3 sequence: CASSPFAANTGELFF. DNA for the CDR3: TGTGCCAGCAGCCCATTCGCGGCCAACACCGGGGAGCTGTTTTTT.

This clonotype was seen repeatedly, ten times or more. The chain couples TRBV7-3 to TRBJ2-3; 12 nucleotides align to TRBD2. This CDR3 is 16 amino acids long. V dropped 3 bases and J dropped 0; count of bases not matched to a gene: 1. CDR1 is SGHTA, CDR2 FQGTGA, per germline. This CDR3 reads CASSFGLAGSTDTQYF. The CDR3 bases are TGTGCCAGCAGCTTCGGACTAGCGGGGAGCACAGATACGCAGTATTTT.

The J gene is TRBJ2-7, the V gene TRBV7-9, with D unresolved. CDR3 size: 13 residues. Trimming took 5 bases from V and 2 from J, leaving 10 bases between them. From germline, CDR1 is SEHNR and CDR2 FQNEAQ (reference sequence). CDR3 loop: CASSGNTTYEQYF. The CDR3 DNA sequence: TGTGCCAGCAGCGGGAACACGACCTACGAGCAGTACTTC.

The genes are TRBV24-1 and TRBJ2-3; 9 bases match TRBD1. The germline V gene has CDR1 KGHDR and CDR2 SFDVKD. The CDR3 extends over 16 amino acids. V was pared by 3 bases and J by 5 bases, with 8 bases of the junction left unmatched. The CDR3 loop is CATSDPTGGIIDTQYF. The CDR3 bases are TGTGCCACCAGTGATCCGACAGGGGGAATAATAGATACGCAGTATTTT.

The genes are TRBV2 and TRBJ1-4; the D is unclear. The CDR3 contains 12 residues. Germline V gives CDR1 SNHLY, CDR2 FYNNEI. Trimming removed 2 bases at V and 4 bases at J, with 2 bases between. CDR3 amino acids: CASSELNEKLFF. The DNA for the CDR3 is TGTGCCAGCAGTGAACTTAATGAAAAACTGTTTTTT.

The sample holds many counts of this clonotype. V and J are TRBV25-1 and TRBJ2-2, with TRBD2 as a possible D gene (5 bases). Trimming took 3 bases from V and 1 from J, leaving 12 bases between them. Per germline, CDR1 MGHDK and CDR2 SYGVNS. The CDR3 consists of 16 residues. This chain's CDR3 is CASSDQEVVNTGELFF. Written as DNA, the CDR3 is TGTGCCAGCAGTGATCAGGAGGTGGTGAACACCGGGGAGCTGTTTTTT.

This clonotype has just a few counts. The chain joins TRBV7-2 to TRBJ1-2; unclear D gene. With 0 bases removed from V and 2 bases from J, the gap between germline ends came to 10 bases. The germline gives CDR1 SGHTA, CDR2 FQGNSA. The CDR3 length is 15 residues. DNA of the CDR3: TGTGCCAGCAGCTTAGCGTCGGCCGGGAACTATGGCTACACCTTC. It specifies CASSLASAGNYGYTF.